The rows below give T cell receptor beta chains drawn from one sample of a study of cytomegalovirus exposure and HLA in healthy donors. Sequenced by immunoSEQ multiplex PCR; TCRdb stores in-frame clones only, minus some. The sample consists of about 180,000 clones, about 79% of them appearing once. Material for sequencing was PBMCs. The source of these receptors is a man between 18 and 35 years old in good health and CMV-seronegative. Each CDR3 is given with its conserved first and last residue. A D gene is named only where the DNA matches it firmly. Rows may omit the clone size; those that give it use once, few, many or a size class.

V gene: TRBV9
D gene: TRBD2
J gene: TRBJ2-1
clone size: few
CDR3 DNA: TGTGCCAGCAGCGTAGGGACTAGCGGCATCGATGAGCAGTTCTTC
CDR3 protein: CASSVGTSGIDEQFF

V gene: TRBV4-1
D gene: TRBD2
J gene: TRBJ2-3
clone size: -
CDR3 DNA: TGCGCCTCAAATAGCGGGAGCGGGTCAGATACGCAGTATTTT
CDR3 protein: CASNSGSGSDTQYF

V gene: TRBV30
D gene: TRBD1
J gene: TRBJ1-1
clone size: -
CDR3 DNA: TGTGCCTGGAGTGTACTACAGGGGGCGTCTGAAGCTTTCTTT
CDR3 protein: CAWSVLQGASEAFF

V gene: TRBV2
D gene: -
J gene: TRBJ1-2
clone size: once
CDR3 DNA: TGTGCCAGCAGTGGGGAGGGAGCTAACTATGGCTACACCTTC
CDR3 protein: CASSGEGANYGYTF

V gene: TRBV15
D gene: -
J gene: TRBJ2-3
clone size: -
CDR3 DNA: TGTGCCACCAGCTCTCGACTGAACACAGATACGCAGTATTTT
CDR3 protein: CATSSRLNTDTQYF

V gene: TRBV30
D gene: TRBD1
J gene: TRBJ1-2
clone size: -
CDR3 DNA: TGTGCCAGATCTGACAGGGACTATGGCTACACCTTC
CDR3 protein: CARSDRDYGYTF

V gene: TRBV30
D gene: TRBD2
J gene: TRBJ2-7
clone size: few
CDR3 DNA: TGTGCCTGGAGCGCCGGGGGGGGCGCGGAACAGTACTTC
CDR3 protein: CAWSAGGGAEQYF

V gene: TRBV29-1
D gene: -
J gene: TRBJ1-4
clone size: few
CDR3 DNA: TGCAGCGTCCGGGGGGGAACTAATGAAAAACTGTTTTTT
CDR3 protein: CSVRGGTNEKLFF

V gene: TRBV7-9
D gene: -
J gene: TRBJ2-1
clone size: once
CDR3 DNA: TGTGCCAGCAGCCCTGACATAGACAATGAGCAGTTCTTC
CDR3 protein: CASSPDIDNEQFF

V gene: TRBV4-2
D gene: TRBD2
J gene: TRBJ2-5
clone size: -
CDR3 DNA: TGTGCCAGCAGCTCGGGACTAGCGGGGGGTTGGCCTCATGAGACCCAGTACTTC
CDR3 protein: CASSSGLAGGWPHETQYF

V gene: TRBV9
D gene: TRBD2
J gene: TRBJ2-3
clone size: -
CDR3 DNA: TGTGCCAGCAGCGCGACCACTAGCGGGAGACACTCAGATACGCAGTATTTT
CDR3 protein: CASSATTSGRHSDTQYF

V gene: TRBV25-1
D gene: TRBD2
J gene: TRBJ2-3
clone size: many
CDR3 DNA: TGTGCCAGCAGTGGCCGAGCGGGGGCTAGCACAGATACGCAGTATTTT
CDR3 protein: CASSGRAGASTDTQYF

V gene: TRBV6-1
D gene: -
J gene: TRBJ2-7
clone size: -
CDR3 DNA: TGTGCCAGCAGGGACCTGGGAGTCATCTACGAGCAGTACTTC
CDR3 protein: CASRDLGVIYEQYF

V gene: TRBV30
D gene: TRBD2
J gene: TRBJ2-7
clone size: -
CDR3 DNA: TGTGCCTGGGGGCTAGCGGGAGAATACGAGCAGTACTTC
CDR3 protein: CAWGLAGEYEQYF

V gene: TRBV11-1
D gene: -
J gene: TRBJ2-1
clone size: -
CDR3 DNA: TGTGCCAGCAGCCGAACCGGGAAGGCAGTCAATGAGCAGTTCTTC
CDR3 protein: CASSRTGKAVNEQFF

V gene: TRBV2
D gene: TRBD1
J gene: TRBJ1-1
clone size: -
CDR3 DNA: TGTGCCAGCAGGCTGACAGGGCCCGCTGAAGCTTTCTTT
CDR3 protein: CASRLTGPAEAFF

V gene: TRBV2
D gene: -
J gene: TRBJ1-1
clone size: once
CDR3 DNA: TGTGCCAGCAGCCGCGGGCGGATGAACACTGAAGCTTTCTTT
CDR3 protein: CASSRGRMNTEAFF

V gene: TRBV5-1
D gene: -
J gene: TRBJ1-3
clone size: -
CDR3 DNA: TGCGCCAGCAGCTTGGTGGCTGGGGGCCAAGGTGTCGGAAACACCATATATTTT
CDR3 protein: CASSLVAGGQGVGNTIYF

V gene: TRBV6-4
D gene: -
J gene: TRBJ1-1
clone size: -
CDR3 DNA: TGTGCCAGCAGTCGTGAGCGGAACACTGAAGCTTTCTTT
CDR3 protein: CASSRERNTEAFF

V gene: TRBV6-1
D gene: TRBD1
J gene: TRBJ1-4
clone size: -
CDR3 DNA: TGTGCCAGCAGTGTTACATCGACAGGGAATGAAAAACTGTTTTTT
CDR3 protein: CASSVTSTGNEKLFF

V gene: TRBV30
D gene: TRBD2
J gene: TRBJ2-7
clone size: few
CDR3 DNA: TGTGCCTGGAGTGTACTTCGAGACAGATGGACTAGCGGGGGCCACTCCTACGAGCAGTACTTC
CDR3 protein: CAWSVLRDRWTSGGHSYEQYF

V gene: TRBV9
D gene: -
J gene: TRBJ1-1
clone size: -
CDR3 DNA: TGTGCCAGCAGCGTACATACAGGGTTGAACACTGAAGCTTTCTTT
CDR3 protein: CASSVHTGLNTEAFF

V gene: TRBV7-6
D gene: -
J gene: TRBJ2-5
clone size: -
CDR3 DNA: TGTGCCAGCAGCTTAGGGAGGGAGACCCAGTACTTC
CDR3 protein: CASSLGRETQYF

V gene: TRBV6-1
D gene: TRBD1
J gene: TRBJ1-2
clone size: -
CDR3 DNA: TGTGCCAGCAGGGAGACAGGGGGCCTAGAAGTTAGCTACACCTTC
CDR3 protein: CASRETGGLEVSYTF